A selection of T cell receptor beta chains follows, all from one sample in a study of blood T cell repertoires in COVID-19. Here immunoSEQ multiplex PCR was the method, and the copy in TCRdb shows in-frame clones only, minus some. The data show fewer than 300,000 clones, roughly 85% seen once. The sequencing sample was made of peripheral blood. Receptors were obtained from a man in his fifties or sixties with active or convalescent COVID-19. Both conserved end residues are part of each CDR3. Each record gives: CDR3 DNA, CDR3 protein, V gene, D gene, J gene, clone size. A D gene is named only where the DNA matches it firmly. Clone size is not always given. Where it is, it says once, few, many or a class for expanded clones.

CDR3nt: TGTGCCACCAGCAGAGATATACAGGGGGCCAATGGCTACACCTTC
CDR3aa: CATSRDIQGANGYTF
v_gene: TRBV15
d_gene: TRBD1
j_gene: TRBJ1-2
abundance: -

CDR3nt: TGTGCCACTCTAAACCCGGGACAGGGCAATCAGCCCCAGCATTTT
CDR3aa: CATLNPGQGNQPQHF
v_gene: TRBV19
d_gene: TRBD1
j_gene: TRBJ1-5
abundance: -

CDR3nt: TGTGCCAGCAGCTTAGTGAGCCAGGGAGGCTATGGCTACACCTTC
CDR3aa: CASSLVSQGGYGYTF
v_gene: TRBV7-2
d_gene: -
j_gene: TRBJ1-2
abundance: -

CDR3nt: TGCAGTGCTCATGTAGAAAACGAGCAGTACTTC
CDR3aa: CSAHVENEQYF
v_gene: TRBV20-1
d_gene: -
j_gene: TRBJ2-7
abundance: -

CDR3nt: TGTGCCAGCAGCCCAGGGGGTAGCGGGACCTACGAGCAGTACTTC
CDR3aa: CASSPGGSGTYEQYF
v_gene: TRBV7-2
d_gene: -
j_gene: TRBJ2-7
abundance: -

CDR3nt: TGTGCCAGCAGTAGGAGACTAGCGTCAAGCTCCTACAATGAGCAGTTCTTC
CDR3aa: CASSRRLASSSYNEQFF
v_gene: TRBV5-4
d_gene: TRBD2
j_gene: TRBJ2-1
abundance: -

CDR3nt: TGTGCGCGGGGACAGGAGAACACCGGGGAGCTGTTTTTT
CDR3aa: CARGQENTGELFF
v_gene: TRBV30
d_gene: TRBD1
j_gene: TRBJ2-2
abundance: -

CDR3nt: TGTGCCAGCAGTGAAAAGTGGGGGGGTCAAGAGACCCAGTACTTC
CDR3aa: CASSEKWGGQETQYF
v_gene: TRBV6-1
d_gene: TRBD2
j_gene: TRBJ2-5
abundance: -

CDR3nt: TGCAGCTTCAAGAACACCGGGGAGCTGTTTTTT
CDR3aa: CSFKNTGELFF
v_gene: TRBV29-1
d_gene: -
j_gene: TRBJ2-2
abundance: many

CDR3nt: TGTGCCAGAAGCTTGAGGGGCCGGGGCTACACCTTC
CDR3aa: CARSLRGRGYTF
v_gene: TRBV5-3
d_gene: -
j_gene: TRBJ1-2
abundance: few

CDR3nt: TGTGCCAGTAGCCGTTCCGGACAGGGCTACGAGCAGTACTTC
CDR3aa: CASSRSGQGYEQYF
v_gene: TRBV19
d_gene: TRBD1
j_gene: TRBJ2-7
abundance: -

CDR3nt: TGCGCCAGCAGCATTGACAGGGACAGCTATGGCTACACCTTC
CDR3aa: CASSIDRDSYGYTF
v_gene: TRBV5-1
d_gene: TRBD1
j_gene: TRBJ1-2
abundance: -

CDR3nt: TGTGCCACCAGCAGGGGCCGTAGCGAGCATTACACAGATACGCAGTATTTT
CDR3aa: CATSRGRSEHYTDTQYF
v_gene: TRBV15
d_gene: -
j_gene: TRBJ2-3
abundance: once

CDR3nt: TGCGCCAGCAGCTTATCCCCCGGGACAGGGAATTCACCCCTCCACTTT
CDR3aa: CASSLSPGTGNSPLHF
v_gene: TRBV5-1
d_gene: TRBD1
j_gene: TRBJ1-6
abundance: few

CDR3nt: TGTGCCACCAGTGAGAGGGCTGGAGGAGAAGCTTTCTTT
CDR3aa: CATSERAGGEAFF
v_gene: TRBV24-1
d_gene: -
j_gene: TRBJ1-1
abundance: -

CDR3nt: TGTGCCAGCAGTTTTGGGCGGGCGCTGTCTGGGAATGAGCAGTTCTTC
CDR3aa: CASSFGRALSGNEQFF
v_gene: TRBV28
d_gene: -
j_gene: TRBJ2-1
abundance: -

CDR3nt: TGTGCCAGCAGCCATGCCACCAAGTCCGGGACACCAGCTTTCTTT
CDR3aa: CASSHATKSGTPAFF
v_gene: TRBV3-1/TRBV3-2
d_gene: -
j_gene: TRBJ1-1
abundance: -

CDR3nt: TGTGCCAGCAGCCAAGATGCGGACACCGGGGAGCTGTTTTTT
CDR3aa: CASSQDADTGELFF
v_gene: TRBV14
d_gene: -
j_gene: TRBJ2-2
abundance: -

CDR3nt: TGTGCCAGTAGTATGATAGCGTCAGATACGCAGTATTTT
CDR3aa: CASSMIASDTQYF
v_gene: TRBV19
d_gene: -
j_gene: TRBJ2-3
abundance: -

CDR3nt: TGTGCCAGCAGCTTCAGCGGGAGTTCCCAAGAGACCCAGTACTTC
CDR3aa: CASSFSGSSQETQYF
v_gene: TRBV5-6
d_gene: TRBD2
j_gene: TRBJ2-5
abundance: -

CDR3nt: TGTGCCAGCAGCTTAACGTGGACAGGGGACACTGAAGCTTTCTTT
CDR3aa: CASSLTWTGDTEAFF
v_gene: TRBV7-3
d_gene: TRBD1
j_gene: TRBJ1-1
abundance: -

CDR3nt: TGTGCCAGCAGTGAACCCTCGACAGATACGCAGTATTTT
CDR3aa: CASSEPSTDTQYF
v_gene: TRBV2
d_gene: -
j_gene: TRBJ2-3
abundance: -

CDR3nt: TGTGCCAGCAGTTACTCTCGCGGGAGTTTGAGGAATGAGCAGTTCTTC
CDR3aa: CASSYSRGSLRNEQFF
v_gene: TRBV6-5
d_gene: TRBD2
j_gene: TRBJ2-1
abundance: -

CDR3nt: TGCGCCAGCAGCTACCTAGCGGGCTCCTACAATGAGCAGTTCTTC
CDR3aa: CASSYLAGSYNEQFF
v_gene: TRBV5-1
d_gene: TRBD2
j_gene: TRBJ2-1
abundance: -

CDR3nt: TGCGCCAGCAGCGACGGGACTAGCGGGGTCTATGAGCAGTTCTTC
CDR3aa: CASSDGTSGVYEQFF
v_gene: TRBV5-1
d_gene: TRBD2
j_gene: TRBJ2-1
abundance: -

CDR3nt: TGTGCCAGCAGCTTAGACGGGTTCTCGACCGAAGCTTTCTTT
CDR3aa: CASSLDGFSTEAFF
v_gene: TRBV11-2
d_gene: -
j_gene: TRBJ1-1
abundance: -

CDR3nt: TGCGCCAGCAGCACCCACGGGAAGGAAGCTTTCTTT
CDR3aa: CASSTHGKEAFF
v_gene: TRBV4-1
d_gene: -
j_gene: TRBJ1-1
abundance: once

CDR3nt: TGTGCCAGCTCACCAAGGGGCACCTACAATGAGCAGTTCTTC
CDR3aa: CASSPRGTYNEQFF
v_gene: TRBV18
d_gene: -
j_gene: TRBJ2-1
abundance: once

CDR3nt: TGTGCCAGCTCACCACCCAATGGGCGCGAGCAGTACTTC
CDR3aa: CASSPPNGREQYF
v_gene: TRBV18
d_gene: -
j_gene: TRBJ2-7
abundance: -

CDR3nt: TGTGCCACCAGCAGAGTACAGTTCAGTGAAGCTTTCTTT
CDR3aa: CATSRVQFSEAFF
v_gene: TRBV15
d_gene: -
j_gene: TRBJ1-1
abundance: -

CDR3nt: TGTGCCAGCAGTTCTCCGGGAGCACTATACGAGCAGTACTTC
CDR3aa: CASSSPGALYEQYF
v_gene: TRBV27
d_gene: -
j_gene: TRBJ2-7
abundance: few

CDR3nt: TGTGCCAGCAGCTTAGGGGATAGCGGCAATCAGCCCCAGCATTTT
CDR3aa: CASSLGDSGNQPQHF
v_gene: TRBV7-9
d_gene: -
j_gene: TRBJ1-5
abundance: -

CDR3nt: TGTGCCAGCAGCAGCTGGGACAGCAAAGAGACCCAGTACTTC
CDR3aa: CASSSWDSKETQYF
v_gene: TRBV11-2
d_gene: TRBD1
j_gene: TRBJ2-5
abundance: -

CDR3nt: TGCGCCAGCGGGTGGACAGGGATAAGCGCAGATACGCAGTATTTT
CDR3aa: CASGWTGISADTQYF
v_gene: TRBV5-1
d_gene: TRBD1
j_gene: TRBJ2-3
abundance: -